This T cell receptor beta chain appears in the sequencing data of a study of identical twins. In TCRdb, the 5' RACE reads were re-called with MiXCR into one record per CDR3 protein. The sample has some 240,000 distinct CDR3 sequences, roughly 8.7% seen once. The CDR3 totals 15 residues. The V and J ends lost 4 bases and 6 bases respectively, with 16 bases between them. Germline lookup yields CDR1 SEHNR and CDR2 FQNEAQ (reference sequence). This clonotype was observed a few times. The same data also went into a second study, on yellow fever vaccine responses in identical twins.

The TCR sequence derives from a woman aged 18-30 years in good health. The source material was CD8+ T cells sorted from blood. J is TRBJ2-1 and V is TRBV7-9; no firm D call. This chain's CDR3 is CASSSVWGPRNEQFF. The CDR3, as DNA: TGTGCCAGCAGCTCGGTTTGGGGTCCCCGCAATGAGCAGTTCTTC.